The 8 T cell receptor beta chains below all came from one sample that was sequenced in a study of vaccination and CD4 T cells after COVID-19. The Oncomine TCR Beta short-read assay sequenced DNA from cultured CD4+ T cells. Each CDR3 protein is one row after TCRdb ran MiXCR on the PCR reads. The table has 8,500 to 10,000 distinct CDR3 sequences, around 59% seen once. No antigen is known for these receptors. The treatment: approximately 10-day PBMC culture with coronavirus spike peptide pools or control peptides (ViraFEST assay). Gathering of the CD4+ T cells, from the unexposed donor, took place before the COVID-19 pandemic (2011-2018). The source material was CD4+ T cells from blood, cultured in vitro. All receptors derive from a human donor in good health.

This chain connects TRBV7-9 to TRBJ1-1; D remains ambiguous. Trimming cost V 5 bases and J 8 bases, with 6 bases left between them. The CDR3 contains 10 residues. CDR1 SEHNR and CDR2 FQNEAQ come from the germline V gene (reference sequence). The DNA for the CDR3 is TGTGCCAGCAGCCAAGCAGAAGCTTTCTTT. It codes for CASSQAEAFF.

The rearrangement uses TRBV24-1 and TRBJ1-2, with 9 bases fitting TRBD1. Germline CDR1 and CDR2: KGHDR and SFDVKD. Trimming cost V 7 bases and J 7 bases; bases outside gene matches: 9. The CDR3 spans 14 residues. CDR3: CATRSGQGTSGYTF. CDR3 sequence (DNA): TGTGCCACCAGATCGGGACAGGGAACAAGTGGCTACACCTTC.

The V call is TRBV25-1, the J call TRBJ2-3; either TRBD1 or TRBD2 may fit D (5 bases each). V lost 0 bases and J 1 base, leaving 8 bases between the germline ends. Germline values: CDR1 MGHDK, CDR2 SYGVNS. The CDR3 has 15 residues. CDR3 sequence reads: CASSEYLGGTDTQYF. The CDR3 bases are TGTGCCAGCAGTGAATATTTGGGGGGCACAGATACGCAGTATTTT. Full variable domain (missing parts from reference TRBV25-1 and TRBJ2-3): EADIYQTPRYLVIGTGKKITLECSQTMGHDKMYWYQQDPGMELHLIHYSYGVNSTEKGDLSSESTVSRIRTEHFPLTLESARPSHTSQYLCASSEYLGGTDTQYFGPGTRLTVL.

CDR3 nucleotides: TGTGCCAGCAGTGAGAGTAGGGGGGGGAAGGGTGAGCAGTTCTTC. Translating gives CASSESRGGKGEQFF. The rearrangement links TRBV25-1 to TRBJ2-1; TRBD2 is a possible D gene (7 bases). Germline CDR1 is MGHDK and CDR2 is SYGVNS. Trimming removed 3 bases from V and 9 bases from J, with 18 bases in between. The CDR3 is 15 amino acids.

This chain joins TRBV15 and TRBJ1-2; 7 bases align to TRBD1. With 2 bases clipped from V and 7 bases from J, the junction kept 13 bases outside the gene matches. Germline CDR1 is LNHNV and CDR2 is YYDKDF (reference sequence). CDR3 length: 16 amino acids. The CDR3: CATSRLRTGSSGGYTF. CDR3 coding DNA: TGTGCCACCAGCAGACTCCGGACAGGATCTTCGGGTGGCTACACCTTC.

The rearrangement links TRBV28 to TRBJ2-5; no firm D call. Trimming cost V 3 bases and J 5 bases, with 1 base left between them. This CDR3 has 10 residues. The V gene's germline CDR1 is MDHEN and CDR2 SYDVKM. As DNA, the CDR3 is TGTGCCAGCAGTTTGGAGACCCAGTACTTC. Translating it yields CASSLETQYF.

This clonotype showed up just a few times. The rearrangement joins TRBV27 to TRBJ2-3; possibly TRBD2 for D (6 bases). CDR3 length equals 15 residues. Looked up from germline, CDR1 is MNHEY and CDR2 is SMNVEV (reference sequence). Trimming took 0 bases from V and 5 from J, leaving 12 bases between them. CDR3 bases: TGTGCCAGCAGTTTATCCGGGAGAGTGAGAGATACGCAGTATTTT. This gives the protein CASSLSGRVRDTQYF.

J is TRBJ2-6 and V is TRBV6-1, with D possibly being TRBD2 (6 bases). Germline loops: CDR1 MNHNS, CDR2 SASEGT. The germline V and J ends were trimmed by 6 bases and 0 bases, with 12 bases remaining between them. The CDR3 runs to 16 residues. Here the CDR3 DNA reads TGTGCCAGCAGCATTGGGGGGATCTCTGGGGCCAACGTCCTGACTTTC. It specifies CASSIGGISGANVLTF.